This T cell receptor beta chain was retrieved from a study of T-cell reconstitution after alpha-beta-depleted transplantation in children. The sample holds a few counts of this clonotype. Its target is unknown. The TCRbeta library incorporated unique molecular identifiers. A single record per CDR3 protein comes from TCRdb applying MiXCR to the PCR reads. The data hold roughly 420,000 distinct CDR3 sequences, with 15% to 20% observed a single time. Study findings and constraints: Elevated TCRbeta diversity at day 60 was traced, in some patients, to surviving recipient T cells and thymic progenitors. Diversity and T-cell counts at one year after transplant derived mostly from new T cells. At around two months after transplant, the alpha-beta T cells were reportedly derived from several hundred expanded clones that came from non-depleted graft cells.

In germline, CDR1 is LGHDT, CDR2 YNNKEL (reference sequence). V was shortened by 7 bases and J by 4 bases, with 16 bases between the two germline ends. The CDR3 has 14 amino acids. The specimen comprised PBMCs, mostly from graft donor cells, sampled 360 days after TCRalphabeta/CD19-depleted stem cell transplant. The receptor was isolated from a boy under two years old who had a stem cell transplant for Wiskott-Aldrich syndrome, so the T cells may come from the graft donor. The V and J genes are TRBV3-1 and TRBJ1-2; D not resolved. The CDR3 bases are TGTGCCAGCAACATGGCGGGGAGGAGCTATGGCTACACCTTC. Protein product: CASNMAGRSYGYTF. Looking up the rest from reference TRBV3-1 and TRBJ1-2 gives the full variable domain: DTAVSQTPKYLVTQMGNDKSIKCEQNLGHDTMYWYKQDSKKFLKIMFSYNNKELIINETVPNRFSPKSPDKAHLNLHINSLELGDSAVYFCASNMAGRSYGYTFGSGTRLTVV.